What follows are 30 T cell receptor beta chains derived from one specimen sequenced in a study of blood T cell repertoires in COVID-19. Sequencing was performed with immunoSEQ multiplex PCR; in TCRdb, only in-frame clones are kept and a portion is missing. The data show some 180,000 clones, with approximately 89% seen just once and 6.5% to 9% held by the top ten. The sequencing input was peripheral blood. All receptors derive from a woman between 55 and 75 years old with acute or convalescent COVID-19.

This clone was observed a handful of times. V is TRBV5-4 and J is TRBJ2-5; no definite D call. Germline CDR1 reads SGHNT; CDR2 reads YYREEE (reference sequence). The CDR3 has 14 residues. Trimming took 4 bases from V and 5 from J, leaving 15 bases between them. In nucleotides, the CDR3 is TGTGCCAGCAGCACCGGCGGCTTCCTCGAGACCCAGTACTTC. Translation gives CASSTGGFLETQYF.

CDR3 bases: TGTGCCAGCAGCAAAACTAGCGGGAGTTCCTACAATGAGCAGTTCTTC. It encodes CASSKTSGSSYNEQFF. The rearrangement links TRBV28 to TRBJ2-1, with 11 nucleotides matching TRBD2. Germline values: CDR1 MDHEN, CDR2 SYDVKM. V lost 6 bases and J lost 1; bases outside the gene matches: 5. The CDR3 spans 16 residues.

This chain joins TRBV7-9 and TRBJ2-7, with 7 positions matching TRBD1. Germline-derived CDR1 and CDR2 are SEHNR and FQNEAQ (reference sequence). This CDR3 has 16 residues. V shed 5 bases and J 7 bases; nucleotides not matched to a gene: 17. Here the CDR3 reads CASSLGGRTGPREQYF. CDR3 sequence (DNA): TGTGCCAGCAGCCTTGGGGGAAGGACAGGTCCCAGGGAGCAGTACTTC. Variable domain in full (rest from reference TRBV7-9 and TRBJ2-7): DTGVSQNPRHKITKRGQNVTFRCDPISEHNRLYWYRQTLGQGPEFLTYFQNEAQLEKSRLLSDRFSAERPKGSFSTLEIQRTEQGDSAMYLCASSLGGRTGPREQYFGPGTRLTVT.

The chain has TRBV4-2 and TRBJ2-5; tentatively, D is TRBD2 (6 bases). There are 16 residues in the CDR3. Germline values: CDR1 LGHNA, CDR2 YNFKEQ. V was cut by 4 bases and J by 3 bases, with 18 bases left in between. The CDR3 loop is CASSLGGSGFEETQYF. The CDR3 DNA reads TGTGCCAGCAGCCTAGGAGGTAGCGGATTTGAAGAGACCCAGTACTTC.

This clone was observed a few times. The V call is TRBV12-3 or TRBV12-4, the J call TRBJ2-7; D may be TRBD2 (5 bases). Trimming left V 6 bases short and J 6 bases short, with 12 bases between. The CDR3 extends over 12 amino acids. CDR3 sequence reads: CASRYGGLEQYF. CDR3 bases: TGTGCCAGCAGGTACGGAGGCCTCGAGCAGTACTTC.

The genes are TRBV19 and TRBJ2-1, with 8 bases matching TRBD1. The CDR3 extends over 16 amino acids. CDR1 is LNHDA, CDR2 SQIVND, per germline (reference sequence). V was pared by 8 bases and J by 2 bases, with 11 bases of the junction left unmatched. CDR3 DNA sequence: TGTGCCAGTCGCCCTTCCGGGACAGGCGCCTACAATGAGCAGTTCTTC. It translates to CASRPSGTGAYNEQFF.

The V and J genes are TRBV5-1 and TRBJ1-1; no clear D. Germline assignment: CDR1 SGHRS and CDR2 YFSETQ. The CDR3 runs 13 residues. V shed 1 base and J shed 1 base, with 5 bases lying between them. CDR3 DNA sequence: TGCGCCAGCAGCTTGCTCGGGAACACTGAAGCTTTCTTT. Encoded protein: CASSLLGNTEAFF.

This chain links TRBV6-1 with TRBJ2-1, with 9 bases identical to TRBD1. The CDR3 length is 19 residues. Germline trimming cut 4 bases from V and 0 bases from J; bases unmatched to any gene: 13. The V gene's germline CDR1 is MNHNS and CDR2 SASEGT. The CDR3 bases are TGTGCCAGCAGTGTCCGAGGACAGGGGATCTGGAGCTCCTACAATGAGCAGTTCTTC. This translates into CASSVRGQGIWSSYNEQFF.

V gene TRBV7-3 combines with J gene TRBJ1-1; the D gene is possibly TRBD1 (5 bases). Germline V gene lookup returns CDR1 SGHTA and CDR2 FQGTGA. This CDR3 contains 17 residues. Trimming removed 3 bases at V and 1 base at J, with 18 bases between. CDR3 in DNA: TGTGCCAGCAGCTTCACCGGGGGGGTGTCGGCGAACACTGAAGCTTTCTTT. Residues: CASSFTGGVSANTEAFF.

V gene TRBV19 combines with J gene TRBJ1-2; TRBD1 agrees at 12 bases. Germline CDR1 and CDR2: LNHDA and SQIVND (reference sequence). V lost 5 bases and J lost 8; bases outside the gene matches: 12. This CDR3 comprises 16 residues. The CDR3, as DNA: TGTGCCAGTAGTGCCGGGACAGGGGGCCTTCTCCGCGGCTACACCTTC. As protein: CASSAGTGGLLRGYTF.

The chain is built from TRBV5-1 and TRBJ1-2; D is unclear. V dropped 2 bases and J dropped 3 bases, with 11 bases sitting between them. CDR1 is SGHRS and CDR2 is YFSETQ in the germline V gene. The CDR3 consists of 14 residues. The CDR3 sequence: CASSFHGRDYGYTF. CDR3 nucleotide sequence: TGCGCCAGCAGCTTTCACGGGAGGGACTATGGCTACACCTTC.

The gene calls are TRBV7-2 and TRBJ2-5; 7 bases line up with TRBD2. Germline V CDR1 and CDR2: SGHTA, FQGNSA. This CDR3 has 15 amino acids. The J segment lost 2 bases and the V segment lost 7 bases, leaving 10 bases of the junction unmatched. The CDR3 loop reads CASTDPRLAQETQYF. CDR3 coding DNA: TGTGCCAGCACCGACCCTCGACTAGCTCAAGAGACCCAGTACTTC.

The chain employs TRBV15 and TRBJ1-5, with TRBD1 matching over 7 bases. The CDR3 length is 16 residues. The J segment lost 1 base and the V segment lost 1 base, leaving 4 bases of the junction unmatched. From germline, CDR1 is LNHNV and CDR2 YYDKDF (reference sequence). The CDR3 protein is CATSRARGSSNQPQHF. The DNA of the CDR3 is TGTGCCACCAGCAGAGCCAGGGGGTCGAGCAATCAGCCCCAGCATTTT.

V gene TRBV9 combines with J gene TRBJ2-1, with TRBD2 matching 8 bases. This CDR3 comprises 15 residues. V gave up 0 bases and J gave up 8 bases; unmatched junction bases: 7. CDR1 and CDR2 (germline): SGDLS, YYNGEE. The chain's CDR3 is CASSVGQREYDEQFF. The CDR3 DNA sequence: TGTGCCAGCAGCGTAGGCCAGCGGGAGTACGATGAGCAGTTCTTC.

The chain combines TRBV5-6 with TRBJ1-3, with a tentative D call TRBD1 (5 bases). Deletions cut 3 bases from V and 9 bases from J, with 10 bases between. The CDR3 loop spans 12 amino acids. The germline V gene has CDR1 SGHDT and CDR2 YYEEEE. The CDR3 sequence is CASSSGLSTIYF. CDR3 bases: TGTGCCAGCAGCTCAGGGTTGAGCACCATATATTTT.

This chain links TRBV7-9 with TRBJ2-2, with 8 bases aligning to TRBD2. The length of the CDR3 is 16 residues. Looked up from germline, CDR1 is SEHNR and CDR2 is FQNEAQ (reference sequence). Losses at the gene ends were 2 bases for V and 6 bases for J; bases not matched to a gene: 8. The CDR3 loop is CASSLSGSGFAGELFF. The CDR3 DNA reads TGTGCCAGCAGCTTAAGCGGGAGTGGGTTCGCCGGGGAGCTGTTTTTT.

J is TRBJ2-1 and V is TRBV2, with 10 bases lining up with TRBD2. V lost 6 bases to trimming and J lost 7 bases; unmatched junction nucleotides: 6. The germline CDR1 and CDR2 sequences are SNHLY and FYNNEI. The CDR3 length is 14 residues. In DNA, the CDR3 is TGTGCCAGCAGCCTAGCGGGAGTAGGTAATGAGCAGTTCTTC. Encoded protein: CASSLAGVGNEQFF.

The gene calls are TRBV19 and TRBJ1-3; D is undetermined. Trimming pared 5 bases from V and 4 bases from J, leaving 18 bases between. CDR3 length equals 16 residues. Germline V gives CDR1 LNHDA, CDR2 SQIVND (reference sequence). DNA for the CDR3: TGTGCCAGTAGTGGGCCGGTGGGAGGCGTCGGAAACACCATATATTTT. Protein product: CASSGPVGGVGNTIYF. The variable domain in full, with the rest retrieved from reference TRBV19 and TRBJ1-3, is DGGITQSPKYLFRKEGQNVTLSCEQNLNHDAMYWYRQDPGQGLRLIYYSQIVNDFQKGDIAEGYSVSREKKESFPLTVTSAQKNPTAFYLCASSGPVGGVGNTIYFGEGSWLTVV.

The chain couples TRBV10-3 to TRBJ1-4; D is unresolved. The CDR3 covers 13 residues. V was clipped by 6 bases and J by 0 bases, with 5 bases between them. In germline, CDR1 is ENHRY, CDR2 SYGVKD. DNA of the CDR3: TGTGCCATCAGGCAGACAACTAATGAAAAACTGTTTTTT. Translating it yields CAIRQTTNEKLFF.

V gene TRBV7-9 combines with J gene TRBJ1-2; D might be TRBD1 (6 bases). CDR1 and CDR2 (germline): SEHNR, FQNEAQ (reference sequence). V lost 1 base and J lost 8, with 17 bases in between. There are 15 residues in the CDR3. The CDR3 protein is CASSLDPGGARGYTF. The CDR3 DNA follows: TGTGCCAGCAGCTTAGATCCTGGGGGGGCCAGGGGCTACACCTTC.

V usage is TRBV5-1 and J usage is TRBJ2-2; 9 bases are shared with TRBD1. The V gene's germline CDR1 is SGHRS and CDR2 YFSETQ. The CDR3 length is 15 residues. The V and J ends lost 3 bases and 4 bases, in that order; junction bases with no gene match: 4. The CDR3 nucleotides read TGCGCCAGCAGCTCGGGACAGGGAGCCACCGGGGAGCTGTTTTTT. It encodes CASSSGQGATGELFF.

This chain uses TRBV5-1 with TRBJ2-1; tentative D call: TRBD2 (7 bases). The V end lost 0 bases, the J end lost 7 bases, and 14 bases lay between the germline ends. CDR3 size: 15 residues. CDR1 SGHRS and CDR2 YFSETQ come from the germline V gene. The CDR3 nucleotides are TGCGCCAGCAGCTTGGTGGCGGGGGCGGGAAATGAGCAGTTCTTC. Protein sequence: CASSLVAGAGNEQFF.

V is TRBV11-2 and J is TRBJ1-5, with TRBD1 matching over 9 bases. Germline CDR1 SGHAT, CDR2 FQNNGV. V was clipped by 0 bases and J by 6 bases; unmatched bases: 3. CDR3 length: 15 residues. Written as DNA, the CDR3 is TGTGCCAGCAGCTTAGAAACAGGGGGCTTTCAGCCCCAGCATTTT. Its protein product is CASSLETGGFQPQHF.

The chain joins TRBV5-4 to TRBJ1-2, with 7 bases aligning to TRBD1. CDR1 SGHNT and CDR2 YYREEE come from the germline V gene (reference sequence). V lost 3 bases and J lost 3; bases outside the gene matches: 5. The CDR3 covers 14 residues. The CDR3 DNA reads TGTGCCAGCAGCTCGGGACAGTCCCACTATGGCTACACCTTC. Protein sequence: CASSSGQSHYGYTF.

The chain joins TRBV4-1 to TRBJ2-1, with D possibly matching TRBD2 (6 bases). V was trimmed by 0 bases and J by 9 bases, leaving 12 bases between them. Germline V gives CDR1 MGHRA, CDR2 YSYEKL. This CDR3 is built from 14 residues. The CDR3 reads CASSQEGGSREQFF. CDR3 nucleotide sequence: TGCGCCAGCAGCCAAGAGGGAGGCAGCCGTGAGCAGTTCTTC.

This chain uses TRBV5-8 with TRBJ1-3, with D uncertain. This CDR3 comprises 14 residues. Trimming removed 0 bases at V and 4 bases at J, with 8 bases between. Germline V lookup: CDR1 SGHTS, CDR2 YDEGEE. The CDR3 DNA follows: TGTGCCAGCAGCTTGGGCCCGGGGGGAAACACCATATATTTT. Protein product: CASSLGPGGNTIYF.

The rearrangement joins TRBV3-1 (or the pseudogene TRBV3-2) to TRBJ1-2, with 8 bases matching TRBD1. CDR1 is LGHDT and CDR2 is YNNKEL in the germline V gene (reference sequence). Unmatched junction bases numbered 7, after V lost 4 bases and J lost 6 bases. The CDR3 extends over 14 amino acids. CDR3 protein: CASSPHRGGDGYTF. The DNA of the CDR3 is TGTGCCAGCAGCCCGCACAGGGGGGGGGATGGCTACACCTTC.

The chain couples TRBV6-6 to TRBJ1-2, with 9 bases lining up with TRBD1. This CDR3 is built from 14 residues. With V trimmed by 6 bases and J by 8 bases, 10 bases remained unmatched. Germline CDR1 MNHNY, CDR2 SVGAGI (reference sequence). The CDR3 sequence: CASSSGQGLGGYTF. CDR3 sequence (DNA): TGTGCCAGCAGCTCGGGACAGGGTTTAGGCGGCTACACCTTC.

This rearrangement joins TRBV7-2 to TRBJ2-7; 10 bases match TRBD1. From germline, CDR1 is SGHTA and CDR2 FQGNSA. The length of the CDR3 is 14 residues. Trimming took 5 bases from V and 2 from J; bases not matched to a gene: 3. In DNA, the CDR3 is TGTGCCAGCAGCGCTGGGACAGGGGCCTACGAGCAGTACTTC. It specifies CASSAGTGAYEQYF. Full variable domain (remainder filled in from reference TRBV7-2 and TRBJ2-7): GAGVSQSPSNKVTEKGKDVELRCDPISGHTALYWYRQSLGQGLEFLIYFQGNSAPDKSGLPSDRFSAERTGGSVSTLTIQRTQQEDSAVYLCASSAGTGAYEQYFGPGTRLTVT.

The J gene is TRBJ2-1, the V gene TRBV6-5, with D tentatively TRBD2 (6 bases). The CDR3 contains 13 residues. Trimming cost V 8 bases and J 3 bases, with 11 bases left between them. Looked up from germline, CDR1 is MNHEY and CDR2 is SVGAGI. The CDR3 DNA sequence: TGTGCCAGCCGGACTACGCTCTACAATGAGCAGTTCTTC. Its protein is CASRTTLYNEQFF.